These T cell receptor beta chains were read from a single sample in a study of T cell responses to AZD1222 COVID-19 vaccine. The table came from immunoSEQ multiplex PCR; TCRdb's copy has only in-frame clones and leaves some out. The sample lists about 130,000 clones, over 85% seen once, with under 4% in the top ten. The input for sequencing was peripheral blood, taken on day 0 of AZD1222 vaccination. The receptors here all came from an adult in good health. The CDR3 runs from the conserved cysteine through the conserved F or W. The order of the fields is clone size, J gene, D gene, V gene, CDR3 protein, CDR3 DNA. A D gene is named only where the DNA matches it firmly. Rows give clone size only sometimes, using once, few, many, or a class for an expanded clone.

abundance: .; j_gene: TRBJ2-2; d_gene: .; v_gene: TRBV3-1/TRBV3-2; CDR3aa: CASSPYTGELFF; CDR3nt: TGTGCCAGCAGCCCATACACCGGGGAGCTGTTTTTT
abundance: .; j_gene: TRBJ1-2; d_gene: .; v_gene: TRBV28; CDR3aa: CASSLGSYYGYTF; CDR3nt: TGTGCCAGCAGTTTGGGGAGCTACTATGGCTACACCTTC
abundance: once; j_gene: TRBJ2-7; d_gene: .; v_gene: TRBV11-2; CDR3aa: CASSLTVGAEEQYF; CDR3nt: TGTGCCAGCAGCTTGACGGTAGGGGCTGAAGAGCAGTACTTC
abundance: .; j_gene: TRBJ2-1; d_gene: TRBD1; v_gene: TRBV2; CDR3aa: CASNRGLNEQFF; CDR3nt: TGTGCCAGCAACAGGGGGCTCAATGAGCAGTTCTTC
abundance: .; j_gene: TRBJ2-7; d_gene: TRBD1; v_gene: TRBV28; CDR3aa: CASSEPPGGQYF; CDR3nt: TGTGCCAGCAGCGAGCCTCCAGGGGGGCAGTACTTC
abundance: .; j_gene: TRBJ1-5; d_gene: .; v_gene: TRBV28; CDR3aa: CASSPPLYGAGGNQPQHF; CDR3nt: TGTGCCAGCAGCCCCCCCCTGTATGGGGCGGGAGGCAATCAGCCCCAGCATTTT
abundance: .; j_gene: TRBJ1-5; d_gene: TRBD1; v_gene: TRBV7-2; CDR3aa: CASSTSQTGVGSQPQHF; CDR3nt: TGTGCCAGCAGCACCTCCCAAACAGGGGTAGGTTCGCAGCCCCAGCATTTT
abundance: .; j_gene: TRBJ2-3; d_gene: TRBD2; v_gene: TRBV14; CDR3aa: CASSQGLAGGTDTQYF; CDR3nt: TGTGCCAGCAGCCAAGGGCTAGCGGGGGGCACAGATACGCAGTATTTT
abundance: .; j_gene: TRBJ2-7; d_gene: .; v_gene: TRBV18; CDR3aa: CASSPLQGGGEQYF; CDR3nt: TGTGCCAGCTCACCATTACAGGGAGGAGGAGAGCAGTACTTC
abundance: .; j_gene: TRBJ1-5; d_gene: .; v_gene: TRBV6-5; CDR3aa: CASSSEVGSNQPQHF; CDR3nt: TGTGCCAGCAGCTCGGAGGTGGGGAGCAATCAGCCCCAGCATTTT
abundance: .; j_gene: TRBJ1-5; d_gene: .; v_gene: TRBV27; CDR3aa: CASKPGGNQPQHF; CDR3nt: TGTGCCTCCAAGCCTGGGGGCAATCAGCCCCAGCATTTT
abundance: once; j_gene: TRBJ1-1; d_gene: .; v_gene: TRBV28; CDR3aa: CATLDRSNTEAFF; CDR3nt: TGTGCCACCCTGGACAGATCGAACACTGAAGCTTTCTTT
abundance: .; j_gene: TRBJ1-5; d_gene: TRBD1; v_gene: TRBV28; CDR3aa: CASSSDRVNQPQHF; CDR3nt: TGTGCCAGCAGTTCGGACAGGGTCAATCAGCCCCAGCATTTT
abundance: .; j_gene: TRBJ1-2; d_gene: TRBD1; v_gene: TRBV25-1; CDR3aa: CASSEGTVNYGYTF; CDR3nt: TGTGCCAGCAGTGAAGGGACAGTTAACTATGGCTACACCTTC
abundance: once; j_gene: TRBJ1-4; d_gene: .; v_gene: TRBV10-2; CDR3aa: CASSARTSEKLFF; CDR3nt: TGCGCCAGCAGTGCGAGAACAAGTGAAAAACTGTTTTTT
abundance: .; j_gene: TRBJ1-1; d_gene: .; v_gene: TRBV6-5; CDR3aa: CASGRGGNTEAFF; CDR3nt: TGTGCCAGCGGCCGTGGGGGGAACACTGAAGCTTTCTTT
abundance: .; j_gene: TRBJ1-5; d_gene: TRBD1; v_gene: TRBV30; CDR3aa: CAWTRDRGNYQPQHF; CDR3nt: TGTGCCTGGACCCGGGACAGGGGGAATTATCAGCCCCAGCATTTT
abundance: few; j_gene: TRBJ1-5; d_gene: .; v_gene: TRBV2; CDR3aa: CASSERERYSNQPQHF; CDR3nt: TGTGCCAGCAGTGAACGGGAGCGGTATAGCAATCAGCCCCAGCATTTT
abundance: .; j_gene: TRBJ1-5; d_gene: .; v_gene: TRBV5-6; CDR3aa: CASSLAGGGGNQPQHF; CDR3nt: TGTGCCAGCAGCCTGGCCGGAGGGGGAGGCAATCAGCCCCAGCATTTT
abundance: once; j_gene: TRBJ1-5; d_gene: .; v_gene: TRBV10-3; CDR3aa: CAISREPINQPQHF; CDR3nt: TGTGCCATCAGTCGGGAACCGATCAATCAGCCCCAGCATTTT
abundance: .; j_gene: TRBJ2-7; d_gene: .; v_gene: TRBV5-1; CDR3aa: CASSFGGAASYEQYF; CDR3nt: TGCGCCAGCAGCTTCGGAGGAGCGGCCTCCTACGAGCAGTACTTC
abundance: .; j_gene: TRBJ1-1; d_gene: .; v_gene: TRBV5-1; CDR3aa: CASSTLPGGNTEAFF; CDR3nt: TGCGCCAGCAGTACCTTGCCCGGCGGGAACACTGAAGCTTTCTTT
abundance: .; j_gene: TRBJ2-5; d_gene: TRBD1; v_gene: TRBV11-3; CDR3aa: CASSSRDRGGQETQYF; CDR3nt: TGTGCCAGCAGCTCGAGGGACAGGGGAGGGCAAGAGACCCAGTACTTC
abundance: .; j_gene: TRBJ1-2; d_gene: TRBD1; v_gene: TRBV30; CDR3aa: CAYIDRVNNYGYTF; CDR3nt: TGTGCCTACATAGACAGGGTGAATAACTATGGCTACACCTTC
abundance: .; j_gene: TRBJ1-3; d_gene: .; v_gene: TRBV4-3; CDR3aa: CASSQEQGRGTIYF; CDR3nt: TGCGCCAGCAGCCAAGAGCAAGGTAGAGGCACCATATATTTT
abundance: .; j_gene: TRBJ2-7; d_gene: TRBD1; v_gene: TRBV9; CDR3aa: CASSVGTGGFYEQYF; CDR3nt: TGTGCCAGCAGCGTAGGGACAGGGGGCTTCTACGAGCAGTACTTC
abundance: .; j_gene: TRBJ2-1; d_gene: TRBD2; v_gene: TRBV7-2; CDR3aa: CASSLATSGRAHEQFF; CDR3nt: TGTGCCAGCAGCTTAGCGACTAGCGGGAGGGCTCATGAGCAGTTCTTC
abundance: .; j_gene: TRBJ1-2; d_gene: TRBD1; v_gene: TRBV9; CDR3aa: CASSGPGTEPYGYTF; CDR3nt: TGTGCCAGCAGCGGACCCGGGACAGAACCCTATGGCTACACCTTC
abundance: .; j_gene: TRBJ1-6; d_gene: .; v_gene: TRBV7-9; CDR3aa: CASSPESNSPLHF; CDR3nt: TGTGCCAGCAGCCCGGAAAGTAATTCACCCCTCCACTTT
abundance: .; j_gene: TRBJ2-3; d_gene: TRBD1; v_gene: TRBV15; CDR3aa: CATSSAPRDSHTDTQYF; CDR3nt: TGTGCCACCAGCAGTGCACCCCGGGACAGCCACACAGATACGCAGTATTTT
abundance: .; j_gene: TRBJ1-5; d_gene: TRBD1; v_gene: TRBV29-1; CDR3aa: CSVTQGDGQPQHF; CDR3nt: TGCAGCGTCACCCAGGGGGACGGTCAGCCCCAGCATTTT
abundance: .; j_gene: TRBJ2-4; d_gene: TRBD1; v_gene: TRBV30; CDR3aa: CAWCRQGAAKNIQYF; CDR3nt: TGTGCCTGGTGTAGACAGGGGGCAGCCAAAAACATTCAGTACTTC
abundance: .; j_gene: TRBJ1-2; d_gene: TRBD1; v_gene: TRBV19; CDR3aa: CASSIQQGDYGYTF; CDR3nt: TGTGCCAGTAGTATACAACAGGGGGACTATGGCTACACCTTC
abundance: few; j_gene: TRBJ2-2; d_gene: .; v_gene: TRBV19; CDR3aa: CATQSPNTGELFF; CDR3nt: TGTGCCACACAGAGCCCGAACACCGGGGAGCTGTTTTTT
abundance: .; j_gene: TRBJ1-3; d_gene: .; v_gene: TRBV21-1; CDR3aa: CASSKEGTGKPLSGNTIYF; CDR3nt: TGTGCCAGCAGCAAAGAAGGGACAGGGAAGCCCCTCTCTGGAAACACCATATATTTT
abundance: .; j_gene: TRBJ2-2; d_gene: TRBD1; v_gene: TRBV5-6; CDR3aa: CASSFPTGASTGELFF; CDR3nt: TGTGCCAGCAGCTTCCCCACAGGGGCGAGCACCGGGGAGCTGTTTTTT
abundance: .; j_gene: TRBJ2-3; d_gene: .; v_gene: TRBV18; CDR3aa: CASSPTDTQYF; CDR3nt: TGTGCCAGCTCACCCACAGATACGCAGTATTTT
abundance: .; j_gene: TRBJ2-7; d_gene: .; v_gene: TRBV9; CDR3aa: CASSVAQSSYEQYF; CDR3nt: TGTGCCAGCAGCGTAGCTCAGAGCTCCTACGAGCAGTACTTC
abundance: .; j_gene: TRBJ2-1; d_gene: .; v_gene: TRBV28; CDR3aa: CASIPSPPNEQFF; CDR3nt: TGTGCCAGCATCCCTTCACCCCCCAATGAGCAGTTCTTC
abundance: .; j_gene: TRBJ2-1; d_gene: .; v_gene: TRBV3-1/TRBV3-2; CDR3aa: CASSQVPSEQFF; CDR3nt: TGTGCCAGCAGCCAAGTCCCAAGTGAGCAGTTCTTC
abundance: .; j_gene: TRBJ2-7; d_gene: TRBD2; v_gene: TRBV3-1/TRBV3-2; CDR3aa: CASSQKGGLAGEEQYF; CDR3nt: TGTGCCAGCAGCCAGAAGGGGGGACTAGCGGGAGAAGAGCAGTACTTC
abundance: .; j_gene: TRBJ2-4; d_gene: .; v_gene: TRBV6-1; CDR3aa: CASSDSGKGKNIQYF; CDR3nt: TGTGCCAGCAGTGATTCGGGAAAGGGCAAAAACATTCAGTACTTC
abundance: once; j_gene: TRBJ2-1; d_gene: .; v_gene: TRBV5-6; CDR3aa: CASSPGGQTNEQFF; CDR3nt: TGTGCCAGCAGCCCGGGCGGCCAGACCAATGAGCAGTTCTTC
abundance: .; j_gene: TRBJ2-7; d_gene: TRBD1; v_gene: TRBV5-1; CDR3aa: CASNLGTGGNEQYF; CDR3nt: TGCGCCAGCAATCTGGGGACAGGGGGCAACGAGCAGTACTTC
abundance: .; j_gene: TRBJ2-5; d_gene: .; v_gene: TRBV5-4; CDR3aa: CASSSGWSSGQETQYF; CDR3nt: TGTGCCAGCAGCTCGGGTTGGTCCAGCGGCCAAGAGACCCAGTACTTC
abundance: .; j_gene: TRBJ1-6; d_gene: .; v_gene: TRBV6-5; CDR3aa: CASSQTQTNSPLHF; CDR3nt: TGTGCCAGCAGCCAGACCCAGACTAATTCACCCCTCCACTTT
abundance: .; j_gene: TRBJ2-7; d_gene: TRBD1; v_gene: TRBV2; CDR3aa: CASSRDRAREQYF; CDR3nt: TGTGCCAGCAGTAGGGACAGGGCGAGGGAGCAGTACTTC
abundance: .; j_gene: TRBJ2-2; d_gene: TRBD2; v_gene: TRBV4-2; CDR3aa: CASSQESGLAGTGELFF; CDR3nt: TGTGCCAGCAGCCAGGAATCTGGACTAGCGGGAACCGGGGAGCTGTTTTTT
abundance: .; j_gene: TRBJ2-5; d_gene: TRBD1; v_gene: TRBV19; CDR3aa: CASSIGPGQGQETQYF; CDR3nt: TGTGCCAGTAGTATAGGCCCGGGACAGGGGCAAGAGACCCAGTACTTC
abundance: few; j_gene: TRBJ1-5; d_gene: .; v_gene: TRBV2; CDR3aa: CASRTDGNNQPQHF; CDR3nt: TGTGCCAGCAGGACGGACGGGAACAATCAGCCCCAGCATTTT
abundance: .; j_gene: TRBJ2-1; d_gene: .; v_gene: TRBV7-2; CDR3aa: CASSLAGSYSYNEQFF; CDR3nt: TGTGCCAGCAGCTTAGCGGGCTCTTACTCCTACAATGAGCAGTTCTTC
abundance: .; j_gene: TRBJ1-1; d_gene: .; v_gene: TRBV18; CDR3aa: CASSPGMNTEAFF; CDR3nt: TGTGCCAGCTCACCCGGGATGAACACTGAAGCTTTCTTT